This T cell receptor (beta chain) was identified in a study of T cells in Graves' hyperthyroidism and ophthalmopathy. Study results and limitations: A 13 V-J signature model discriminated ophthalmopathy versus stable hyperthyroidism.

Details on this clonotype: Its target is not known.

Germline CDR1 and CDR2: SEHNR and FQNEAQ (reference sequence). The CDR3 length is 13 residues. V gave up 1 base and J gave up 7 bases, with 10 bases separating them. Amplification of TCR beta CDR3 regions was performed using RNA transcripts as template. TCR CDR3 regions were first amplified by RT-PCR with HTBI primers. TCRdb processed the multiplex PCR reads anew with MiXCR; each CDR3 protein has one entry. The sample yields roughly 93,000 distinct CDR3 sequences, 35% to 45% seen once. The sample was peripheral blood or thyroid tissue (not recorded which). This sequence was found in a woman in her twenties or thirties with Graves' hyperthyroidism. J is TRBJ2-5 and V is TRBV7-9, with unresolved D. For the CDR3, the DNA is TGTGCCAGCAGCTTAGATTACTCGAGGACCCAGTACTTC. Its protein is CASSLDYSRTQYF. The full variable domain, with the rest looked up from reference TRBV7-9 and TRBJ2-5, is DTGVSQNPRHKITKRGQNVTFRCDPISEHNRLYWYRQTLGQGPEFLTYFQNEAQLEKSRLLSDRFSAERPKGSFSTLEIQRTEQGDSAMYLCASSLDYSRTQYFGPGTRLLVL.